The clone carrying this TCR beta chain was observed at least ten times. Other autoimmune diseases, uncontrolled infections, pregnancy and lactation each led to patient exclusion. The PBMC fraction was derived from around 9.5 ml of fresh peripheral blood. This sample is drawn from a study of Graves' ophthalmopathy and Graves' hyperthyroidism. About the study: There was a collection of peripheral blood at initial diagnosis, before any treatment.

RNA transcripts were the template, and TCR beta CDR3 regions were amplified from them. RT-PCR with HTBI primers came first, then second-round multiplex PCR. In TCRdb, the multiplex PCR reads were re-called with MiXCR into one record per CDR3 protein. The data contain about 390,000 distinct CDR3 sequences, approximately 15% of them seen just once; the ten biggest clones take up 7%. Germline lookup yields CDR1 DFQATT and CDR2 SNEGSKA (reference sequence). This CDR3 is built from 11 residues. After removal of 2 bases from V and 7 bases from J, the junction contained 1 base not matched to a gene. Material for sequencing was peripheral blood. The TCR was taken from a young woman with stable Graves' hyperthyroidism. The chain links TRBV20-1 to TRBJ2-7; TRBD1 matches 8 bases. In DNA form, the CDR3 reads TGCAGTGCTAGACGGACAGGGGAGCAGTACTTC. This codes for CSARRTGEQYF.